The table lists the clone carrying this T cell receptor beta chain with a few counts. CDR3 size: 14 residues. V was pared by 4 bases and J by 2 bases, with 3 bases of the junction left unmatched. Germline-derived CDR1 and CDR2 are KGHSH and LQKENI. One entry per CDR3 protein results from TCRdb running MiXCR on the RT-PCR reads. The sample records about 700,000 distinct CDR3 sequences, approximately 15% being singletons. The sequenced sample was memory CD4+ T cells from blood. The V and J genes are TRBV18 and TRBJ2-3, with 7 bases fitting TRBD1. The source is a female donor in good health, serving as a healthy control. The CDR3 sequence: CASSRDSDTDTQYF. CDR3 coding DNA: TGTGCCAGCTCACGGGACAGCGACACAGATACGCAGTATTTT. Filled out from reference TRBV18 and TRBJ2-3, the complete variable domain reads NAGVMQNPRHLVRRRGQEARLRCSPMKGHSHVYWYRQLPEEGLKFMVYLQKENIIDESGMPKERFSAEFPKEGPSILRIQQVVRGDSAAYFCASSRDSDTDTQYFGPGTRLTVL.